This passage covers 26 T cell receptor beta chains from one sample sequenced in a study of patients and donors after allogeneic stem cell transplantation. MiXCR was run by TCRdb on the RT-PCR reads, yielding one entry per CDR3 protein. Of about 150,000 distinct CDR3 sequences listed, 30% to 45% are singletons. The sequenced sample consisted of blood, either unsorted or a sorted T cell fraction (not recorded which). The receptor set was obtained from a human donor who was either an allogeneic HSCT recipient or a stem cell or donor lymphocyte infusion donor (not recorded which). It is not recorded whose cells these are; they may come from a transplant donor.

This sequence joins TRBV15 and TRBJ1-2, with unresolved D. Trimming stripped 0 bases from V and 4 bases from J, with 9 bases between. Looked up from germline, CDR1 is LNHNV and CDR2 is YYDKDF (reference sequence). The CDR3 spans 14 residues. This CDR3 is CATSRDRLTYGYTF. DNA of the CDR3: TGTGCCACCAGCAGAGATCGGCTCACCTATGGCTACACCTTC.

V and J are TRBV7-9 and TRBJ1-3, with TRBD1 matching over 8 bases. This CDR3 comprises 14 residues. Trimming removed 5 bases from V and 3 bases from J; junction bases left unmatched: 3. Germline assignment: CDR1 SEHNR and CDR2 FQNEAQ (reference sequence). CDR3 residues: CASSPGGYGNTIYF. CDR3 sequence (DNA): TGTGCCAGCAGCCCAGGGGGCTATGGAAACACCATATATTTT.

The chain joins TRBV3-1 to TRBJ1-1, with TRBD1 as a possible D gene (6 bases). The CDR3 covers 15 residues. V gave up 5 bases and J gave up 1 base, with 14 bases separating them. Germline loops: CDR1 LGHDT, CDR2 YNNKEL (reference sequence). This CDR3 reads CASSYGTTGNTEAFF. In DNA form, the CDR3 reads TGTGCCAGCAGCTATGGTACGACAGGGAACACTGAAGCTTTCTTT.

This clonotype was counted only a few times. The V call is TRBV7-3, the J call TRBJ1-4; weak D call: TRBD1 (6 bases). CDR1 SGHTA and CDR2 FQGTGA come from the germline V gene. The CDR3 extends over 15 amino acids. V lost 5 bases to trimming and J lost 7 bases, with 17 bases between them. The CDR3, as DNA: TGTGCCAGCAGCGCCTCAGGGGAATCGCGTGAAAAACTGTTTTTT. As protein: CASSASGESREKLFF. The variable domain in full, completed from reference TRBV7-3 and TRBJ1-4, reads GAGVSQTPSNKVTEKGKYVELRCDPISGHTALYWYRQSLGQGPEFLIYFQGTGAADDSGLPNDRFFAVRPEGSVSTLKIQRTERGDSAVYLCASSASGESREKLFFGSGTQLSVL.

The rearrangement links TRBV27 to TRBJ2-1; D unresolved. Trimming removed 2 bases from V and 8 bases from J, with 16 bases in between. CDR1 and CDR2 from the germline V gene are MNHEY and SMNVEV (reference sequence). The CDR3 runs to 15 residues. The CDR3 protein is CASSLGLELSDEQFF. CDR3 nucleotide sequence: TGTGCCAGCAGTTTAGGTTTAGAATTAAGCGATGAGCAGTTCTTC.

The gene calls are TRBV5-5 and TRBJ1-2; D uncertain. Germline lookup yields CDR1 SGHKS and CDR2 YYEKEE (reference sequence). The CDR3 has 12 residues. V shed 3 bases and J shed 3 bases, with 6 bases lying between them. The CDR3 DNA reads as TGTGCCAGCAGCTCGGTTTACTATGGCTACACCTTC. It encodes CASSSVYYGYTF.

This clonotype appeared a few times. The rearrangement joins TRBV12-3 or TRBV12-4 to TRBJ1-2, with 10 bases lining up with TRBD1. The V and J ends lost 5 bases and 4 bases, in that order; junction bases with no gene match: 13. The CDR3 is made up of 17 amino acids. CDR3 bases: TGTGCCAGCAGTCCATACCCCGGGACAGGGGCAGGCTATGGCTACACCTTC. Translated, it gives CASSPYPGTGAGYGYTF.

This clonotype was seen more than once but under ten times. The rearrangement links TRBV5-8 to TRBJ1-1; D gene unclear. Between the trimmed V and J ends, which lost 4 bases and 6 bases, there was a span of 13 bases. CDR3 size: 13 residues. CDR1 SGHTS and CDR2 YDEGEE come from the germline V gene. Here the CDR3 reads CASSPLAEAEAFF. The CDR3 coding sequence is TGTGCCAGCAGCCCCTTGGCCGAGGCTGAAGCTTTCTTT.

V and J are TRBV6-1 and TRBJ1-2; 7 nucleotides align to TRBD1. Germline V CDR1 and CDR2: MNHNS, SASEGT. The CDR3 spans 12 residues. The trim removed 8 bases at V and 5 bases at J, leaving 5 bases unmatched. The CDR3 nucleotides read TGTGCCAGCGGGGGGACAGCTTATGGCTACACCTTC. Encoded protein: CASGGTAYGYTF.

This sequence joins TRBV6-5 and TRBJ2-5, with 10 bases fitting TRBD2. The V gene end was trimmed by 0 bases and the J gene end by 1 base; junction bases not matched to a gene: 5. From germline, CDR1 is MNHEY and CDR2 SVGAGI. There are 17 residues in the CDR3. The CDR3 coding sequence is TGTGCCAGCAGTTACTCGTTAGCGGGGGGCCTCCAAGAGACCCAGTACTTC. As protein: CASSYSLAGGLQETQYF.

The chain joins TRBV20-1 to TRBJ2-3, with 8 nucleotides matching TRBD2. V lost 0 bases to trimming and J lost 4 bases; unmatched junction nucleotides: 9. The CDR3 loop spans 16 amino acids. Germline V gives CDR1 DFQATT, CDR2 SNEGSKA (reference sequence). The CDR3 DNA is TGCAGTGCTAGAGACCCCCTAGCGGGTCAGGCAGATACGCAGTATTTT. As protein: CSARDPLAGQADTQYF.

The V gene is TRBV12-3 or TRBV12-4, the J gene TRBJ1-5; the D is unclear. The CDR3 has 12 amino acids. The V end was cut by 5 bases, the J end by 5 bases, with 7 bases between. The CDR3 nucleotides read TGTGCCAGCAGTGGGGAGTATCAGCCCCAGCATTTT. This codes for CASSGEYQPQHF.

This clonotype was seen ten or more times. In nucleotides, the CDR3 is TGTGCCAGCAGCATCCCACCAGGGGGCCCGGGAAAGAACACTGAAGCTTTCTTT. Translation: CASSIPPGGPGKNTEAFF. The V call is TRBV9, the J call TRBJ1-1; 8 bases map to TRBD1. The germline gives CDR1 SGDLS, CDR2 YYNGEE. J was trimmed by 1 base and V by 4 bases; bases with no gene match: 15. The CDR3 covers 18 residues.

V and J are TRBV12-3 or TRBV12-4 and TRBJ1-1; no reliable D call. The ends were cut back, 3 bases at V and 1 base at J, with 9 bases in the middle. The CDR3 contains 14 residues. The CDR3 DNA is TGTGCCAGCAGTTTCCAGACGGGGAACACTGAAGCTTTCTTT. Its translation is CASSFQTGNTEAFF.

This clonotype has more than one count but fewer than ten. This rearrangement joins TRBV5-1 to TRBJ1-1; D gene unclear. CDR3 length equals 14 residues. Germline V lookup: CDR1 SGHRS, CDR2 YFSETQ. The V end lost 0 bases, the J end lost 6 bases, and 12 bases lay between the germline ends. The CDR3 DNA sequence: TGCGCCAGCAGCTTGGAGGCAAGTACGTCTGAAGCTTTCTTT. It specifies CASSLEASTSEAFF.

This clonotype showed up just a few times. The rearrangement links TRBV2 to TRBJ1-2; 11 positions agree with TRBD1. This CDR3 has 14 residues. J lost 3 bases, V lost 4 bases, and 1 base had no gene match. The germline V gene has CDR1 SNHLY and CDR2 FYNNEI. CDR3 nucleotide sequence: TGTGCCAGCAGTGGGGGACAGGGGGACTATGGCTACACCTTC. Its translation is CASSGGQGDYGYTF.

The gene calls are TRBV10-3 and TRBJ2-3; 9 bases map to TRBD2. The germline gives CDR1 ENHRY, CDR2 SYGVKD. CDR3 size: 14 residues. Trimming cost V 10 bases and J 3 bases; bases outside gene matches: 8. CDR3 bases: TGTGCCACCTACGAGGCGGGGGGGACAGATACGCAGTATTTT. It specifies CATYEAGGTDTQYF.

The V call is TRBV24-1, the J call TRBJ2-2, with unresolved D. Germline CDR1 and CDR2: KGHDR and SFDVKD. V was pared by 6 bases and J by 8 bases, with 15 bases between. The CDR3 consists of 14 residues. The CDR3 here is CATSQADPRGELFF. The CDR3 nucleotides are TGTGCCACCAGTCAGGCAGACCCTAGGGGGGAGCTGTTTTTT.

CDR3 in amino acids: CASSPNLWDSILQETQYF. CDR3 nucleotides: TGTGCCAGCAGTCCAAATTTATGGGACAGCATCCTCCAAGAGACCCAGTACTTC. The V gene is TRBV6-2 or TRBV6-3, the J gene TRBJ2-5, with 7 bases aligning to TRBD1. Germline V gene lookup returns CDR1 MNHEY and CDR2 SVGEGT. J lost 1 base, V lost 5 bases, and 16 bases had no gene match. The CDR3 loop spans 18 amino acids.

The rearrangement uses TRBV7-9 and TRBJ1-1; D gene uncertain. This CDR3 is 16 amino acids long. CDR1 and CDR2 from the germline V gene are SEHNR and FQNEAQ (reference sequence). Trimming cost V 1 base and J 0 bases, with 12 bases left between them. CDR3 nucleotide sequence: TGTGCCAGCAGCTTAGACGGGTGGAGCCTGAACACTGAAGCTTTCTTT. Translated, it gives CASSLDGWSLNTEAFF. Variable domain in full (rest from reference TRBV7-9 and TRBJ1-1): DTGVSQNPRHKITKRGQNVTFRCDPISEHNRLYWYRQTLGQGPEFLTYFQNEAQLEKSRLLSDRFSAERPKGSFSTLEIQRTEQGDSAMYLCASSLDGWSLNTEAFFGQGTRLTVV.

The chain links TRBV5-1 to TRBJ2-7, with D tentatively TRBD2 (5 bases). The CDR3 covers 15 residues. V was pared by 0 bases and J by 0 bases, with 10 bases between. From germline, CDR1 is SGHRS and CDR2 YFSETQ. For the CDR3, the DNA is TGCGCCAGCAGCTTGGAATCCGGGATCTCCTACGAGCAGTACGTC. Residues: CASSLESGISYEQYV.

The chain combines TRBV7-2 with TRBJ2-2; no clear D gene. Germline V gene data show CDR1 as SGHTA and CDR2 as FQGNSA. This CDR3 has 16 residues. V shed 1 base and J shed 7 bases, with 16 bases lying between them. This CDR3 reads CASSLGSLNNVGELFF. The CDR3 DNA reads TGTGCCAGCAGCTTAGGCTCTCTTAACAACGTCGGGGAGCTGTTTTTT.

The chain has TRBV9 and TRBJ1-2, with D perhaps matching TRBD1 (6 bases). The V gene's germline CDR1 is SGDLS and CDR2 YYNGEE. The CDR3 contains 15 residues. V was shortened by 4 bases and J by 6 bases, with 19 bases between the two germline ends. CDR3 in amino acids: CASSPQGSPNHGYTF. The CDR3, as DNA: TGTGCCAGCAGCCCACAGGGATCCCCTAATCATGGCTACACCTTC.

This clonotype was counted ten times or more. CDR3 nucleotides: TGTGCCAGCAGCGACTACACCCCGGCCTCAGGGGGGGAAACTGAAGCTTTCTTT. It encodes CASSDYTPASGGETEAFF. The chain uses TRBV9 and TRBJ1-1; 7 nucleotides align to TRBD1. CDR3 length: 18 residues. V was pared by 3 bases and J by 5 bases, with 19 bases of the junction left unmatched. Germline V CDR1 and CDR2: SGDLS, YYNGEE.

The chain has TRBV12-3 or TRBV12-4 and TRBJ1-2; D is possibly TRBD1 (6 bases). This CDR3 comprises 15 residues. Between the trimmed V and J ends, which lost 0 bases and 6 bases, there was a span of 14 bases. CDR3 nucleotides: TGTGCCAGCAGTTTAGCGTTGGCAGGGGAGAATGGCTACACCTTC. This gives the protein CASSLALAGENGYTF.

The table lists this clonotype with a few counts. The rearrangement joins TRBV6-6 to TRBJ1-1, with a weak D call TRBD1 (6 bases). Between the trimmed V and J ends, which lost 6 bases and 0 bases, there was a span of 17 bases. The germline CDR1 and CDR2 sequences are MNHNY and SVGAGI (reference sequence). This CDR3 region has 16 residues. The CDR3 DNA reads TGTGCCAGCAGCATACTCCGGACAGTCATGAACACTGAAGCTTTCTTT. Translating it yields CASSILRTVMNTEAFF.